This TCR beta chain was found in a study of T cell repertoires in cytomegalovirus infection (dated by TCRdb to between 2019 and 2020). Study-wide context: Because public TCR beta signatures pointed to carriage of CMV infection together with the matching HLA type, the HLA type of each donor mattered for the analysis.

V loses 2 bases, J loses 0 bases, and the germline ends lie 10 bases apart. The germline V gene provides CDR1 SGHVS and CDR2 FNYEAQ. The CDR3 runs 16 residues from the cysteine to the phenylalanine. Of the read, only the CDR3 DNA is kept; its 48 bases are in frame from base 1. The full study reports these points: In both this cohort and an independent roughly 360-donor cohort, the cumulative frequency of public TCR beta family members distinguished carriers of CMV infection plus the relevant HLA type. The ex vivo response was dominated by HLA-C-restricted CMV-specific TCR beta clonotypes, which also provided the single most frequent clonotype in two of eight donors.

With regard to this clonotype: What this receptor recognizes is not known. No base quality values were provided; no much bigger clone lies one nucleotide off.

The data were produced on an Illumina HiSeq 1500. TCRdb itself trimmed the public reads at Q25 with fastp, ran MiXCR and retained productive beta chains. CDR3 protein duplicates are merged, each entry listing the most common genes and DNA. In this sample the table shows about 360,000 distinct CDR3 sequences, 15% to 20% of which occur a single time. The top ten clones comprise less than 9.5% of the sample. The source of this sequence is a human donor in good health (CMV status not recorded). Some clones in this sample may be carry-over from other donors' samples. This sequence uses TRBV7-6 and TRBJ2-2, with the D segment identity uncertain. The sample taken for sequencing was PBMCs. The CDR3 in this case is CASSLMETANTGELFF. The DNA sequence is TGTGCCAGCAGCTTAATGGAGACCGCGAACACCGGGGAGCTGTTTTTT.